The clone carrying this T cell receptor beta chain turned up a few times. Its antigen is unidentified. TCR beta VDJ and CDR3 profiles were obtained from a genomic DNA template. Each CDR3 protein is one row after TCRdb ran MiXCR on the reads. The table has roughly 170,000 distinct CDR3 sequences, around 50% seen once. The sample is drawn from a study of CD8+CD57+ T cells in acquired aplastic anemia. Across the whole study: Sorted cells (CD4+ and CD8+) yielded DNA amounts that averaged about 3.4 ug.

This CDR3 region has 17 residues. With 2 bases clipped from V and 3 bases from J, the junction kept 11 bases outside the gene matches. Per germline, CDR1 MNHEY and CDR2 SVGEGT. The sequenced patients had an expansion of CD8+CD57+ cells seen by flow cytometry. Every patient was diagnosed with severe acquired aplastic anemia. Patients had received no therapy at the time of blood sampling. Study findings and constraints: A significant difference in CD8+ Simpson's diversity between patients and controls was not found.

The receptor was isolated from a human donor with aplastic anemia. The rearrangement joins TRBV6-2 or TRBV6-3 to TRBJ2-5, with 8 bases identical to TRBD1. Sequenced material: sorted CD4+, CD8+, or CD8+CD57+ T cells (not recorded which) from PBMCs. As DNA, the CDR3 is TGTGCCAGCAGTTACCCCGGACAGGGCAGGGGGAAAGAGACCCAGTACTTC. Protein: CASSYPGQGRGKETQYF.